This T cell receptor beta chain stems from a study of Ad26.COV2.S vaccination and SARS-CoV-2 variants. The CDR3 totals 14 residues. CDR1 SGHTA and CDR2 FQGNSA come from the germline V gene. V was cut by 3 bases and J by 0 bases, with 6 bases left in between. This clone has only a few counts. The data were produced by immunoSEQ multiplex PCR, yet TCRdb's version contains in-frame clones alone and is incomplete. In the table there are about 480,000 clones, 87% of which are singletons. Treatment noted: 19 received Ad26.COV2.S at low or high dose, single or two shots; roughly five received placebo; per-sample allocation not given. Day 63 after the first vaccine or placebo injection was the time point for sampling.

This material consisted of peripheral blood, taken in a trial of Ad26.COV2.S vaccine versus placebo. The TCR sequence derives from a person aged 18 to 59 who received the Ad26.COV2.S COVID-19 vaccine or a placebo. The V gene is TRBV7-2, the J gene TRBJ1-5; D gene uncertain. The DNA for the CDR3 is TGTGCCAGCAGCTTCGGAATTAGCAATCAGCCCCAGCATTTT. This sequence encodes CASSFGISNQPQHF.